Presented here are 2 T cell receptor beta chains from one specimen sequenced in a study of T cell repertoires in ileal Crohn's disease. The method was immunoSEQ multiplex PCR; TCRdb's version includes in-frame clones alone and lacks a portion of them. The sample includes under 4,000 clones, over 85% of them seen just once. Time point: inflamed ileum from the surgical specimen. Material: ileal tissue. Receptors were obtained from an adult with Crohn's disease.

J is TRBJ2-3 and V is TRBV12-5; 7 bases align to TRBD2. CDR1 is LGHNT and CDR2 is FRNRAP in the germline V gene. With 2 bases clipped from V and 1 base from J, the junction kept 12 bases outside the gene matches. The CDR3 spans 18 residues. CDR3 sequence reads: CASGLLYVGDYRTDTQYF. Here the CDR3 DNA reads TGTGCTAGTGGTTTGTTGTATGTAGGGGACTACCGCACAGATACGCAGTATTTT.

The genes are TRBV4-1 and TRBJ2-7; D is perhaps TRBD2 (6 bases). This CDR3 has 15 residues. The germline gives CDR1 MGHRA, CDR2 YSYEKL. The V end lost 2 bases, the J end lost 4 bases, and 15 bases lay between the germline ends. The CDR3 DNA reads as TGCGCCAGCAGCCAAACCCCCACTGGAGGGTACGAGCAGTACTTC. Its protein is CASSQTPTGGYEQYF.